This T cell receptor (beta chain) was observed in a study of control samples from healthy donors and cancer patients. TCRdb's copy holds only in-frame clones and misses some; the assay was immunoSEQ multiplex PCR. The sample yields about 80,000 clones, roughly 90% seen once. Germline V gives CDR1 SGHNT, CDR2 YENEEA. This CDR3 is 14 amino acids long. V was pared by 5 bases and J by 5 bases, with 14 bases between. The chain joins TRBV11-3 to TRBJ2-3; D might be TRBD1 or TRBD2, each matching 6 bases. The sample was blood. This sequence was found in a man aged 50 to 59 in good health. The CDR3 DNA follows: TGTGCCAGCAGCCGAGGGGGGACGGAAGATACGCAGTATTTT. Translating gives CASSRGGTEDTQYF.